Each of the 2 T cell receptor beta chains below was sequenced from the same sample in a study of cytomegalovirus exposure and HLA in healthy donors. Only in-frame clones appear in the TCRdb table, and some are missing; sequencing was by immunoSEQ multiplex PCR. The profile covers 100,000 to 150,000 clones, with 89% appearing a single time and more than 0.95% taken by the ten largest. Material for sequencing was PBMCs. The receptors come from a woman aged 18 to 35 in good health and CMV-seronegative.

CDR3 DNA: TGCGCCAGCAGCTCTGGACAGGCAGAGAACTATGGCTACACCTTC. Translated: CASSSGQAENYGYTF. The V and J genes are TRBV5-1 and TRBJ1-2; TRBD1 aligns across 7 bases. V lost 3 bases and J lost 2; bases outside the gene matches: 7. The CDR3 has 15 residues. Germline V CDR1 and CDR2: SGHRS, YFSETQ.

V and J are TRBV29-1 and TRBJ2-7; weak D call: TRBD1 (6 bases). The germline gives CDR1 SQVTM, CDR2 ANQGSEA. V dropped 6 bases and J dropped 3 bases, with 9 bases sitting between them. This CDR3 comprises 11 residues. The CDR3 loop is CSVQGNYEQYF. DNA of the CDR3: TGCAGCGTACAGGGAAACTACGAGCAGTACTTC.